These 13 T cell receptor beta chains were sequenced from one sample in a study of shared clonotypes between healthy human individuals. Method: immunoSEQ multiplex PCR; TCRdb's copy keeps in-frame clones and lacks some. The table records approximately 840,000 clones, 90% to 98% of them present only once. Selected positively for CCR7 and CD45RO-negative, naive CD8 cells excluded terminally differentiated effector memory CD45RA+ cells. Sequenced material: naive CD8+ T cells sorted from blood. All receptors derive from a young man in good health.

This chain links TRBV7-9 with TRBJ2-7; 7 bases are shared with TRBD2. CDR3 size: 15 residues. Losses at the gene ends were 4 bases for V and 6 bases for J; bases not matched to a gene: 12. Germline CDR1 and CDR2: SEHNR and FQNEAQ (reference sequence). CDR3 region: CASSSVGAERGEQYF. DNA for the CDR3: TGTGCCAGCAGCTCGGTTGGAGCGGAGCGGGGCGAGCAGTACTTC.

This clone was counted a single time. The V call is TRBV29-1, the J call TRBJ2-7; 11 positions match TRBD1. The CDR3 length is 15 residues. The trim removed 6 bases at V and 4 bases at J, leaving 11 bases unmatched. Germline CDR1 SQVTM, CDR2 ANQGSEA. The CDR3 DNA sequence: TGCAGCGTCCCGGACTGGACAGGGGGCTTTTACGAGCAGTACTTC. Translation: CSVPDWTGGFYEQYF.

This chain connects TRBV14 to TRBJ2-1; no clear D. V shed 1 base and J shed 5 bases, with 6 bases lying between them. The CDR3 is 13 amino acids. Germline CDR1 is SGHDN and CDR2 is FVKESK. Written as DNA, the CDR3 is TGTGCCAGCAGCCAAGTCGATAACAATGAGCAGTTCTTC. This sequence encodes CASSQVDNNEQFF.

This chain joins TRBV7-9 and TRBJ2-3; D is uncertain. CDR3 length: 16 residues. Deletions cut 6 bases from V and 1 base from J, with 17 bases between. CDR1 is SEHNR and CDR2 is FQNEAQ in the germline V gene (reference sequence). The CDR3 loop reads CASSSTVFDRTDTQYF. The CDR3 coding sequence is TGTGCCAGCAGTTCCACAGTGTTTGACCGCACAGATACGCAGTATTTT.

The rearrangement uses TRBV27 and TRBJ2-3, with a possible D match to TRBD2 (6 bases). Trimming left V 0 bases short and J 4 bases short, with 17 bases between. CDR1 MNHEY and CDR2 SMNVEV come from the germline V gene (reference sequence). The length of the CDR3 is 17 residues. CDR3 in amino acids: CASSLSMSGSPADTQYF. The DNA for the CDR3 is TGTGCCAGCAGTTTATCGATGTCCGGGAGTCCCGCAGATACGCAGTATTTT.

The chain uses TRBV6-1 and TRBJ2-7; TRBD1 agrees at 7 bases. CDR1 is MNHNS and CDR2 is SASEGT in the germline V gene. This CDR3 comprises 14 residues. V gave up 1 base and J gave up 3 bases; unmatched junction bases: 3. CDR3 amino acids: CASSEGQGVYEQYF. The CDR3 DNA sequence: TGTGCCAGCAGTGAAGGGCAGGGGGTCTACGAGCAGTACTTC.

CDR3 protein: CASSVAGGTGELFF. The DNA for the CDR3 is TGTGCCAGCAGCGTAGCGGGAGGCACCGGGGAGCTGTTTTTT. This chain connects TRBV2 to TRBJ2-2; TRBD2 aligns across 10 bases. The CDR3 has 14 amino acids. The V gene end was trimmed by 6 bases and the J gene end by 4 bases; junction bases not matched to a gene: 2. The germline V gene encodes CDR1 SNHLY and CDR2 FYNNEI.

The chain recombines TRBV4-2 with TRBJ1-2, with unresolved D. The CDR3 extends over 12 amino acids. Germline V gene lookup returns CDR1 LGHNA and CDR2 YNFKEQ. V was trimmed by 1 base and J by 8 bases, leaving 8 bases between them. The CDR3 loop is CASSQGGGGYTF. The CDR3 nucleotides read TGTGCCAGCAGCCAAGGGGGAGGGGGCTACACCTTC.

This rearrangement joins TRBV23-1 to TRBJ2-1, with D perhaps TRBD1 (6 bases). TRBV23-1 is an ORF; its function is uncertain. This CDR3 is built from 15 residues. Trimming took off 4 bases at V and 4 bases at J, with 14 bases between the two ends. The CDR3 DNA reads TGCGCCAGCAGTCCTAAGGACAGTGTGTACAATGAGCAGTTCTTC. Its translation is CASSPKDSVYNEQFF.

The chain joins TRBV4-1 to TRBJ1-5, with D uncertain. CDR1 is MGHRA and CDR2 is YSYEKL in the germline V gene. Trimming left V 2 bases short and J 4 bases short, with 6 bases between. The CDR3 runs to 13 residues. The CDR3 region is CASSQNRNQPQHF. The CDR3 DNA is TGCGCCAGCAGCCAAAATCGGAATCAGCCCCAGCATTTT.

V usage is TRBV9 and J usage is TRBJ2-2; D not certain. V lost 1 base to trimming and J lost 0 bases, with 10 bases between them. The length of the CDR3 is 16 residues. Germline assignment: CDR1 SGDLS and CDR2 YYNGEE. Here the CDR3 DNA reads TGTGCCAGCAGCGTAATCGGCGCTGCGAACACCGGGGAGCTGTTTTTT. Its translation: CASSVIGAANTGELFF.

The V call is TRBV19, the J call TRBJ2-1, with 9 bases aligning to TRBD2. This CDR3 region has 16 residues. With 1 base clipped from V and 6 bases from J, the junction kept 7 bases outside the gene matches. In germline, CDR1 is LNHDA, CDR2 SQIVND (reference sequence). This CDR3 is CASSIVSLAGFNEQFF. In DNA form, the CDR3 reads TGTGCCAGTAGTATAGTTAGTCTAGCGGGGTTCAATGAGCAGTTCTTC.

The rearrangement links TRBV27 to TRBJ2-7; D gene ambiguous. CDR3 length: 12 residues. V dropped 5 bases and J dropped 2 bases, with 7 bases sitting between them. Germline lookup yields CDR1 MNHEY and CDR2 SMNVEV (reference sequence). DNA for the CDR3: TGTGCCAGCAGTAACAGTGCCTACGAGCAGTACTTC. It translates to CASSNSAYEQYF.